The 20 T cell receptor beta chains below all came from one sample that was sequenced in a study of control samples from healthy donors and cancer patients. TCRdb's table, derived via immunoSEQ multiplex PCR, lists solely in-frame clones and lacks some. The sample comprises about 88,000 clones, 85% to 95% of which are singletons, and approximately 8% rests with the top ten. The sequencing input was blood. The receptors stem from a young man in good health.

The rearrangement uses TRBV4-3 and TRBJ2-3; TRBD1 agrees at 7 bases. The CDR3 consists of 16 residues. Trimming cost V 1 base and J 2 bases; bases outside gene matches: 6. Germline V gene sequence: CDR1 LGHNA, CDR2 YSLEER. CDR3 residues: CASSQAEGQYTDTQYF. In nucleotides, the CDR3 is TGCGCCAGCAGCCAAGCCGAGGGACAGTACACAGATACGCAGTATTTT.

The chain uses TRBV9 and TRBJ1-4, with a possible D match to TRBD1 (6 bases). This CDR3 contains 15 residues. The V end was cut by 3 bases, the J end by 4 bases, with 13 bases between. Germline loops: CDR1 SGDLS, CDR2 YYNGEE. CDR3 region: CASSAEGHFNEKLFF. The CDR3 DNA is TGTGCCAGCAGCGCCGAGGGACATTTTAATGAAAAACTGTTTTTT. The full variable domain, its missing parts supplied by reference TRBV9 and TRBJ1-4, is DSGVTQTPKHLITATGQRVTLRCSPRSGDLSVYWYQQSLDQGLQFLIQYYNGEERAKGNILERFSAQQFPDLHSELNLSSLELGDSALYFCASSAEGHFNEKLFFGSGTQLSVL.

This chain joins TRBV18 and TRBJ1-5; D ambiguous. Germline CDR1 and CDR2: KGHSH and LQKENI. The CDR3 extends over 15 amino acids. With 2 bases removed from V and 3 bases from J, the gap between germline ends came to 11 bases. The CDR3 loop is CASSPLADNNQPQHF. DNA for the CDR3: TGTGCCAGCTCACCATTGGCAGACAACAATCAGCCCCAGCATTTT.

The rearrangement joins TRBV27 to TRBJ2-2, with a weak D call TRBD1 (5 bases). The CDR3 is made up of 12 amino acids. In germline, CDR1 is MNHEY, CDR2 SMNVEV (reference sequence). V was clipped by 5 bases and J by 5 bases, with 6 bases between them. The CDR3 here is CASSGATGELFF. CDR3 sequence (DNA): TGTGCCAGCAGTGGGGCGACCGGGGAGCTGTTTTTT.

The rearrangement joins TRBV6-5 to TRBJ1-1; no reliable D call. Germline V lookup: CDR1 MNHEY, CDR2 SVGAGI. This CDR3 is built from 15 residues. Trimming removed 6 bases from V and 0 bases from J, with 14 bases in between. This CDR3 reads CASSPNPRVNTEAFF. In DNA form, the CDR3 reads TGTGCCAGCAGCCCGAATCCGCGGGTGAACACTGAAGCTTTCTTT.

The V and J genes are TRBV18 and TRBJ2-7; 7 bases map to TRBD2. The CDR3 loop spans 14 amino acids. Germline V lookup: CDR1 KGHSH, CDR2 LQKENI. The junction had 6 bases not matched to a gene; V was cut back by 0 bases and J by 7 bases. DNA of the CDR3: TGTGCCAGCTCACCACCGGGCGGGAGTCTGGAGCAGTACTTC. Its translation is CASSPPGGSLEQYF.

This clone was seen once. The V gene is TRBV2, the J gene TRBJ2-7, with D unclear. The V end lost 7 bases, the J end lost 2 bases, and 12 bases lay between the germline ends. The CDR3 consists of 13 residues. Germline CDR1 reads SNHLY; CDR2 reads FYNNEI. The CDR3 protein is CASNGAPPYEQYF. DNA for the CDR3: TGTGCCAGCAACGGAGCGCCGCCCTACGAGCAGTACTTC.

The chain combines TRBV27 with TRBJ1-2, with 9 bases that match TRBD1. Germline CDR1 and CDR2: MNHEY and SMNVEV (reference sequence). Unmatched junction bases numbered 16, after V lost 4 bases and J lost 7 bases. This CDR3 region has 17 residues. The CDR3 nucleotides are TGTGCCAGCAGTTCAGCCGGGACAGGGCGACCTATTGGTGGCTACACCTTC. Translated: CASSSAGTGRPIGGYTF.

This rearrangement joins TRBV7-9 to TRBJ1-3; D may be TRBD1 (5 bases). Germline V gene data show CDR1 as SEHNR and CDR2 as FQNEAQ (reference sequence). The V end lost 3 bases, the J end lost 0 bases, and 15 bases lay between the germline ends. The length of the CDR3 is 17 residues. This CDR3 reads CASSLMTGPLSGNTIYF. The DNA of the CDR3 is TGTGCCAGCAGCTTGATGACGGGGCCCCTCTCTGGAAACACCATATATTTT.

The chain has TRBV4-3 and TRBJ2-7; TRBD2 matches 8 bases. With V trimmed by 3 bases and J by 2 bases, 9 bases remained unmatched. The germline gives CDR1 LGHNA, CDR2 YSLEER. This CDR3 contains 16 residues. CDR3 loop: CASSQGLAGETYEQYF. The CDR3 DNA sequence: TGCGCCAGCAGCCAGGGGCTAGCGGGTGAGACCTACGAGCAGTACTTC.

The chain employs TRBV24-1 and TRBJ2-2; D may be TRBD2 (5 bases). V was pared by 7 bases and J by 0 bases, with 5 bases between. The CDR3 spans 13 residues. The germline gives CDR1 KGHDR, CDR2 SFDVKD. The CDR3 DNA sequence: TGTGCCACCAGGGGAGCGAACACCGGGGAGCTGTTTTTT. Protein sequence: CATRGANTGELFF.

This chain joins TRBV6-5 and TRBJ2-5, with no clear D. V lost 7 bases and J lost 4, with 10 bases in between. Germline V gives CDR1 MNHEY, CDR2 SVGAGI. The CDR3 consists of 12 residues. CDR3 residues: CASNSKGETQYF. The CDR3 DNA is TGTGCCAGCAACTCGAAGGGAGAGACCCAGTACTTC.

The chain couples TRBV7-2 to TRBJ2-1, with TRBD2 matching 11 bases. V lost 5 bases to trimming and J lost 6 bases; unmatched junction nucleotides: 6. The CDR3 length is 15 residues. Germline CDR1 SGHTA, CDR2 FQGNSA. The CDR3 sequence is CASSVLAGVVNEQFF. The CDR3 DNA sequence: TGTGCCAGCAGCGTACTAGCGGGAGTTGTCAATGAGCAGTTCTTC.

The chain joins TRBV7-9 to TRBJ1-1; 7 bases map to TRBD1. This CDR3 contains 13 residues. V was clipped by 6 bases and J by 5 bases; unmatched bases: 6. Germline assignment: CDR1 SEHNR and CDR2 FQNEAQ (reference sequence). CDR3 sequence: CASRRQGGTEAFF. CDR3 nucleotides: TGTGCCAGCAGACGACAGGGAGGTACTGAAGCTTTCTTT.

CDR3 DNA: TGTGCCAGTGCGGACCGGCGGAATCAGCCCCAGCATTTT. Protein: CASADRRNQPQHF. The chain couples TRBV19 to TRBJ1-5; unclear D gene. The germline CDR1 and CDR2 sequences are LNHDA and SQIVND (reference sequence). The CDR3 runs 13 residues. The ends were cut back, 8 bases at V and 4 bases at J, with 12 bases in the middle.

The chain links TRBV2 to TRBJ2-1; 9 bases agree with TRBD2. The J segment lost 5 bases and the V segment lost 0 bases, leaving 2 bases of the junction unmatched. The length of the CDR3 is 15 residues. Germline CDR1 is SNHLY and CDR2 is FYNNEI. CDR3 nucleotide sequence: TGTGCCAGCAGTGAAGCATGGACTAGCGACAATGAGCAGTTCTTC. This gives the protein CASSEAWTSDNEQFF.

The gene calls are TRBV14 and TRBJ2-1, with 10 bases matching TRBD2. Trimming removed 4 bases from V and 6 bases from J; junction bases left unmatched: 6. The germline V gene has CDR1 SGHDN and CDR2 FVKESK. CDR3 size: 15 residues. CDR3 amino acids: CASSPASGGLNEQFF. In nucleotides, the CDR3 is TGTGCCAGCAGCCCGGCTAGCGGGGGCCTCAATGAGCAGTTCTTC.

Only a few counts were recorded for this clone. The V call is TRBV6-5, the J call TRBJ1-1, with D perhaps TRBD1 (6 bases). The CDR3 is 13 residues long. V was cut by 6 bases and J by 4 bases, with 12 bases left in between. Germline values: CDR1 MNHEY, CDR2 SVGAGI. Here the CDR3 reads CASSAEGGTEAFF. In DNA, the CDR3 is TGTGCCAGCAGCGCTGAAGGGGGCACTGAAGCTTTCTTT.

This chain uses TRBV5-6 with TRBJ1-1; the match to TRBD1 covers 10 bases. From germline, CDR1 is SGHDT and CDR2 YYEEEE. V gave up 4 bases and J gave up 1 base; unmatched junction bases: 7. CDR3 size: 16 residues. CDR3 loop: CASSPRDRGPNTEAFF. CDR3 in DNA: TGTGCCAGCAGCCCACGGGACAGGGGACCGAACACTGAAGCTTTCTTT.

The rearrangement links TRBV10-3 to TRBJ1-1; D is possibly TRBD1 (6 bases). With 3 bases removed from V and 1 base from J, the gap between germline ends came to 9 bases. Per the germline V gene, CDR1 is ENHRY and CDR2 is SYGVKD. This CDR3 region has 14 residues. CDR3 sequence: CAISERDKNTEAFF. CDR3 bases: TGTGCCATCAGTGAACGGGACAAGAACACTGAAGCTTTCTTT.